This T cell receptor (beta chain) stems from a study of a mutant IDH1 vaccine in newly diagnosed glioma. Whole-study context: The therapy given earlier, which was standard therapy, consisted of radiotherapy, temozolomide, or both, and most of the patients received both.

The assay was immunoSEQ multiplex PCR, and TCRdb's table has in-frame clones only and misses some. The sample contains tens of thousands of clones, around four fifths of which appear only once. Comment on this clone: The antigen remains unidentified.

V lost 8 bases and J lost 0, with 13 bases in between. The length of the CDR3 is 14 residues. Germline V lookup: CDR1 SGHDN, CDR2 FVKESK. The time point: week 35, safety follow-up. Topical imiquimod was applied with each vaccine dose, which held 300 ug of mutant IDH1 20-mer peptide. During weeks 1, 3, 5, 7, 11, 15, 19 and 23, patients received eight vaccinations. Sequenced material: PBMCs, taken from a glioma patient whose treatment included an IDH1 peptide vaccine. V and J are TRBV14 and TRBJ1-1, with TRBD1 as a possible D gene (5 bases). The clonotype comes from a woman aged 18-30 years with glioma. Here the CDR3 DNA reads TGTGCCAGCGGACTCGACAGCGTGAACACTGAAGCTTTCTTT. Its protein product is CASGLDSVNTEAFF.